This TCR beta chain came from a study of patients and donors after allogeneic stem cell transplantation. TCRdb used MiXCR to reprocess the RT-PCR reads, holding one entry per CDR3 protein. The sample lists fewer than 250,000 distinct CDR3 sequences; 14% were seen once. This clonotype was detected only a few times. Trimming removed 6 bases at V and 4 bases at J, with 13 bases between. The CDR3 extends over 14 amino acids. The clonotype was recovered from a human donor who was either an allogeneic HSCT recipient or a stem cell or donor lymphocyte infusion donor (not recorded which). It is not recorded whose cells these are; they may come from a transplant donor. The chain recombines TRBV12-3 or TRBV12-4 with TRBJ1-5; no firm D call. Sequenced input: blood, either unsorted or a sorted T cell fraction (not recorded which). DNA for the CDR3: TGTGCCAGCAGCACGTCGGCGACGAATCAGCCCCAGCATTTT. It encodes CASSTSATNQPQHF.